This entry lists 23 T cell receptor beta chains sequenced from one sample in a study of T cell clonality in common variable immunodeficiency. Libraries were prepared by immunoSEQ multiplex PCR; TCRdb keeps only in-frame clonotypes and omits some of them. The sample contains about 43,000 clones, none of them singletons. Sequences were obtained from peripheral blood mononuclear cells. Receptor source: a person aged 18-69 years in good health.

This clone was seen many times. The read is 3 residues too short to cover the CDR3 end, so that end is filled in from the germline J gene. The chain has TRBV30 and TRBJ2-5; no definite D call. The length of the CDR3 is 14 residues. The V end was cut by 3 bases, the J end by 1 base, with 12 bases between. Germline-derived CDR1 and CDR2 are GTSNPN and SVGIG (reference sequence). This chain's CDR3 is CAWSTQSPQETQYF. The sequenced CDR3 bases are TGTGCCTGGAGCACCCAGAGTCCCCAAGAGACC.

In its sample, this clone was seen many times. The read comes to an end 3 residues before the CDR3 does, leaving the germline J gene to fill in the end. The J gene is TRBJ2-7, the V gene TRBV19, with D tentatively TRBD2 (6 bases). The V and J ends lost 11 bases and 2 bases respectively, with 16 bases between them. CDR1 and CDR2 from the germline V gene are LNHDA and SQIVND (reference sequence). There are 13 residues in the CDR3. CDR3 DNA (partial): TGTGCCGCCAGCGCGGGGTTGGCCTACGAG. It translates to CAASAGLAYE. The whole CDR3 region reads CAASAGLAYEQYF.

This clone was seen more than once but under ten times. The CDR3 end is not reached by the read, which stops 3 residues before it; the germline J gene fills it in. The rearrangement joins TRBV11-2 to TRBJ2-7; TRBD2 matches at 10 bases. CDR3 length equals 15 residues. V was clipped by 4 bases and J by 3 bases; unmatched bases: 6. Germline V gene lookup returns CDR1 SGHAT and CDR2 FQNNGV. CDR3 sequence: CASSYGLAEFYEQYF. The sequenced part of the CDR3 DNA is TGTGCCAGCAGCTATGGACTAGCGGAGTTCTACGAG.

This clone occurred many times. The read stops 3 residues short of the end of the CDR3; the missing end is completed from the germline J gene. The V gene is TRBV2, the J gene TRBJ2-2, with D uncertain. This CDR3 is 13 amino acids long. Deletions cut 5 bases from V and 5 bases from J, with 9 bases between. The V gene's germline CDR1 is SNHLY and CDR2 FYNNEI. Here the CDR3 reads CASSKTITGELFF. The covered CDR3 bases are TGTGCCAGCAGTAAGACAATTACCGGGGAG.

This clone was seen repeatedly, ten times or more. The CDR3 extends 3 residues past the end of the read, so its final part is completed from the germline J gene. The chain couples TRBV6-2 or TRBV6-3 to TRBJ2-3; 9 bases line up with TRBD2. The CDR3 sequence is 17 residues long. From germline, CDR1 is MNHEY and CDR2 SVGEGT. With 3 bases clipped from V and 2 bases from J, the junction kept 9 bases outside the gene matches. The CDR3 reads CASSYSGGLRFTDTQYF. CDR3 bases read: TGTGCCAGCAGTTATAGCGGGGGCCTACGATTCACAGATACG.

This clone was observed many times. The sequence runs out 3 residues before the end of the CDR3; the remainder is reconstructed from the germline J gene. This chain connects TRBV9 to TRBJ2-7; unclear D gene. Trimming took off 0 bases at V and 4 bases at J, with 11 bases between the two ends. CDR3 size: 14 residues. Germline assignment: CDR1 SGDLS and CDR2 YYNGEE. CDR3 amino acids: CASSVGQAEYEQYF. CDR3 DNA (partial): TGTGCCAGCAGCGTAGGGCAGGCCGAGTACGAG.

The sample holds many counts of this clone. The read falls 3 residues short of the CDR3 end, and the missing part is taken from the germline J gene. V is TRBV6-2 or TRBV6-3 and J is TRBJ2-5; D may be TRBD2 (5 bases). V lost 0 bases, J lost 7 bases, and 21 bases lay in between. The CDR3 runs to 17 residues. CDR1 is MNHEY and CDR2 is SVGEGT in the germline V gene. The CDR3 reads CASSYSPPPGFERTQYF. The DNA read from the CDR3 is TGTGCCAGCAGTTACTCCCCTCCCCCGGGGTTTGAAAGGACC.

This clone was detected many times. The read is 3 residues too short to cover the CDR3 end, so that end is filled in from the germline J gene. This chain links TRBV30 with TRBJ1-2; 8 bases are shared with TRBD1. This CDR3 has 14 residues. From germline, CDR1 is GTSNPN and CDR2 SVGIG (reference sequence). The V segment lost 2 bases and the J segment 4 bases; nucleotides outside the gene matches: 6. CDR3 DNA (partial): TGTGCCTGGAGTACGCCGGGACAGGCCTATGGC. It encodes CAWSTPGQAYG. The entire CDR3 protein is CAWSTPGQAYGYTF.

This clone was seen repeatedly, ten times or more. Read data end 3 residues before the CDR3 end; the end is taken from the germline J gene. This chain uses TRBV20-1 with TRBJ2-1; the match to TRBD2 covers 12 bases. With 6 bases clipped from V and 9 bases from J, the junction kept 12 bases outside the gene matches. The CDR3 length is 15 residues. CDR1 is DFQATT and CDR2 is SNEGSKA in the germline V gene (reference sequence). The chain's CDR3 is CSAQTLAGGSPEQFF. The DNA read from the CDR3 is TGCAGTGCCCAGACCCTAGCGGGAGGGTCCCCTGAG.

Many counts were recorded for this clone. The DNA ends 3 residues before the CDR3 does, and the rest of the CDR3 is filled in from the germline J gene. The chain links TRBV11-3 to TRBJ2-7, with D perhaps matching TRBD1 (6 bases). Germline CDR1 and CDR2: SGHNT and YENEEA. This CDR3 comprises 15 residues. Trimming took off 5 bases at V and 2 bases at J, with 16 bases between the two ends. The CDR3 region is CASSIRQGKTYEQYF. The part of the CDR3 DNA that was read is TGTGCCAGCAGCATCAGGCAGGGGAAAACCTACGAG.

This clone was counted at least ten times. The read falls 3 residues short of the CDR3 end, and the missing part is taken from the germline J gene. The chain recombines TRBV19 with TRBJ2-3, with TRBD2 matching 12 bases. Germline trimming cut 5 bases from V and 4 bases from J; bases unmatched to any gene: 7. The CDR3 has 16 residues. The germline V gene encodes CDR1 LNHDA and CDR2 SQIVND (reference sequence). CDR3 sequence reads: CASSGVRTSGADTQYF. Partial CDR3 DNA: TGTGCCAGTAGTGGGGTCCGGACTAGCGGGGCAGATACG.

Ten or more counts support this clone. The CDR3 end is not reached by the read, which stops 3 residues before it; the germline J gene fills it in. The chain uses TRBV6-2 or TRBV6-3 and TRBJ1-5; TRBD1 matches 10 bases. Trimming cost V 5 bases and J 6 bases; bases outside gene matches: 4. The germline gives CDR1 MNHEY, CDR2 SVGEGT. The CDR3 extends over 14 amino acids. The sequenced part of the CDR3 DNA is TGTGCCAGCAGTAAGACAGGGGGCGGTCAGCCC. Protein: CASSKTGGGQP. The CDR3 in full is CASSKTGGGQPQHF.

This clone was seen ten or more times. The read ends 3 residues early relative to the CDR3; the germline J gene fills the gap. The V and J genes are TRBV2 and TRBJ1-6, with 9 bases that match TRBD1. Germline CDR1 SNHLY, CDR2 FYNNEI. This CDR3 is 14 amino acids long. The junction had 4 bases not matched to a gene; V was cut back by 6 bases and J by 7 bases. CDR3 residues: CASSDRGLNSPLHF. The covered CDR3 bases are TGTGCCAGCAGCGACAGGGGGTTGAATTCACCC.

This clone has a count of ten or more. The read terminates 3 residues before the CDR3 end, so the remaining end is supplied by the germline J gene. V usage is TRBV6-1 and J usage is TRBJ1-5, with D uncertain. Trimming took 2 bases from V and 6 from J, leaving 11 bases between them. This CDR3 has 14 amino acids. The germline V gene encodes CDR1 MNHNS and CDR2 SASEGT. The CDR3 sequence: CASSESQRGQPQHF. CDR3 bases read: TGTGCCAGCAGTGAAAGTCAGCGGGGTCAGCCC.

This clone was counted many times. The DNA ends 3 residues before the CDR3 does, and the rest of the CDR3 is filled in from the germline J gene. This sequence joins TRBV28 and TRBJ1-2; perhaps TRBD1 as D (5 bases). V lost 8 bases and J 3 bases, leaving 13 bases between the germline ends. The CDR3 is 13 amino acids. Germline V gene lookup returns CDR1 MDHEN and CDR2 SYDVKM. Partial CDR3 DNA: TGTGCCAGCTCCATTACGGGGGACTATGGC. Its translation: CASSITGDYG. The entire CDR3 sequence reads CASSITGDYGYTF.

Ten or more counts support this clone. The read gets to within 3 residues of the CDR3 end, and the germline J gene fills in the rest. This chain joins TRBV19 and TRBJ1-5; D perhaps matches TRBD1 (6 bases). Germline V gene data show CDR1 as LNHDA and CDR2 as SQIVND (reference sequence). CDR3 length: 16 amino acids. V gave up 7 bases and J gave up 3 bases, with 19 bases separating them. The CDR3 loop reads CASTLTGGAYNQPQHF. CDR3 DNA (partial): TGTGCCAGTACCTTAACCGGGGGGGCTTACAATCAGCCC.

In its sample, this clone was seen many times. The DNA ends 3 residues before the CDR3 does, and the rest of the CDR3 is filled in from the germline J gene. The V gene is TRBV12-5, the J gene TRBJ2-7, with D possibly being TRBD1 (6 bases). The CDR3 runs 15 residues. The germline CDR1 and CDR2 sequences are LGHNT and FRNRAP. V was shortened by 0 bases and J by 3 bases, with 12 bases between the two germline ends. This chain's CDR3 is CASGLVQGLDYEQYF. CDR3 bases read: TGTGCTAGTGGTTTGGTACAGGGTCTGGACTACGAG.

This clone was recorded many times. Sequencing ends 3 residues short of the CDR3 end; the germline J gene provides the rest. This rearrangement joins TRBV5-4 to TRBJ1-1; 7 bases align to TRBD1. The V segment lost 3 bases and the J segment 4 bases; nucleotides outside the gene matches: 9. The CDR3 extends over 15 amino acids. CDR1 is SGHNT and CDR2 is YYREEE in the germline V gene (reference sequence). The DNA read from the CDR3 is TGTGCCAGCAGCTCCTTACAGGGGCTAGGCACTGAA. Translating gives CASSSLQGLGTE. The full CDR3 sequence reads CASSSLQGLGTEAFF.

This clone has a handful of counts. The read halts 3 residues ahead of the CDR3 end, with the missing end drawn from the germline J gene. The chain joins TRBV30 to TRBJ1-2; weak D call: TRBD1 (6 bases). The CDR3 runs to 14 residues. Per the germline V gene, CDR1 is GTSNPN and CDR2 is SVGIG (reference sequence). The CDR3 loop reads CAQATSGTSHDYTF. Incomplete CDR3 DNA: TGTGCCCAAGCGACTAGCGGGACATCTCACGAC.

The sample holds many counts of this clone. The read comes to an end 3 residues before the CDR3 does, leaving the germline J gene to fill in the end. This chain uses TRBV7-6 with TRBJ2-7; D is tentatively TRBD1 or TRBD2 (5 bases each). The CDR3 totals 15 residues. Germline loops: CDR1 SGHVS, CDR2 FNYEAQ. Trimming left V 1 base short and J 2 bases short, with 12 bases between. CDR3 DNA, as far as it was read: TGTGCCAGCAGCTTAGACGAGGGGCCCCCCTACGAG. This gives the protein CASSLDEGPPYE. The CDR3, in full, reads CASSLDEGPPYEQYF.

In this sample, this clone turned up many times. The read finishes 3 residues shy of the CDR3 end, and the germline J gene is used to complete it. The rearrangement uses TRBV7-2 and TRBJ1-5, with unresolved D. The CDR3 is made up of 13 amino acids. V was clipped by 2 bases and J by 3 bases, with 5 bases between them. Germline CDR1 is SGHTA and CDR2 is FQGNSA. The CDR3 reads CASSLLDNQPQHF. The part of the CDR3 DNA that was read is TGTGCCAGCAGCTTATTAGACAATCAGCCC.

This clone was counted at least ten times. CDR3 loop: CASSQLQGAENYGYTF. The CDR3 bases that were read are TGTGCCAGCAGTCAACTACAGGGGGCAGAGAACTATGGC. The chain couples TRBV6-2 or TRBV6-3 to TRBJ1-2, with TRBD1 identical over 9 bases. The DNA ends 3 residues before the CDR3 does, and the rest of the CDR3 is filled in from the germline J gene. Unmatched junction bases numbered 9, after V lost 5 bases and J lost 2 bases. Germline V gene lookup returns CDR1 MNHEY and CDR2 SVGEGT. The CDR3 is 16 amino acids.

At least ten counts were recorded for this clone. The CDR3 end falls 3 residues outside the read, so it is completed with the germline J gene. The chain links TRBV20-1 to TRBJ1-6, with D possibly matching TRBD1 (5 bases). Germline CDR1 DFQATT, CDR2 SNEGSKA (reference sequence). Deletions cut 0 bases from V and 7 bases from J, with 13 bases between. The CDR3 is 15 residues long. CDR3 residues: CSARDDTGGNSPLHF. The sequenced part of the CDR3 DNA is TGCAGTGCTAGAGATGATACAGGTGGAAATTCACCC.